These 3 T cell receptor beta chains came from one sample sequenced in a study of monozygotic twins with cystic fibrosis. Repertoires were generated with immunoSEQ multiplex PCR, while TCRdb's copy carries only in-frame clones and drops some. The table has 13,000 or so clones, around 89% seen once; the top ten hold approximately 0.7%. The sequenced material came from blood. These TCRs come from a boy aged 10-17 years with cystic fibrosis.

This chain links TRBV6-1 with TRBJ1-1; D uncertain. The CDR3 has 13 residues. The ends were cut back, 3 bases at V and 3 bases at J, with 8 bases in the middle. CDR1 and CDR2 from the germline V gene are MNHNS and SASEGT. The CDR3 sequence is CASSDRADTEAFF. In nucleotides, the CDR3 is TGTGCCAGCAGTGACCGGGCGGACACTGAAGCTTTCTTT.

CDR3 DNA sequence: TGCGCCAGCACGACAGGGGGTGAGTCCTACTATGGCTACACCTTC. Translation gives CASTTGGESYYGYTF. The rearrangement joins TRBV10-2 to TRBJ1-2; 9 bases match TRBD1. Germline CDR1 is WSHSY and CDR2 is SAAADI. V gave up 7 bases and J gave up 3 bases; unmatched junction bases: 9. This CDR3 has 15 residues.

The J gene is TRBJ1-5, the V gene TRBV7-2, with a possible D match to TRBD1 (5 bases). CDR3 length: 14 residues. V lost 6 bases and J lost 4, with 13 bases in between. Germline V CDR1 and CDR2: SGHTA, FQGNSA. The CDR3 region has the DNA TGTGCCAGCAGGGTTGGGGCAGGGAATCAGCCCCAGCATTTT. Translating it yields CASRVGAGNQPQHF.